Included here is one T cell receptor (beta chain) sequence, with context. At one end, the junction sequence differs from germline, possibly due to a read error. Clones were read by immunoSEQ multiplex PCR, and TCRdb kept only the in-frame ones, dropping some. The table shows 150,000 to 180,000 clones, with nearly 95% occurring only once. The germline V gene encodes CDR1 SGHAT and CDR2 FQNNGV. The CDR3 consists of 12 residues. The data were obtained in a study of control samples from healthy donors and cancer patients. The chain links TRBV11-2 to TRBJ2-7; 7 nucleotides align to TRBD2. Input material: blood. This clonotype was sampled from a man aged 50-60 years in good health. Here the CDR3 DNA reads TGTGCCAGCAGCCCGGGGTCCCGGCGGGGGTTCTTC. This encodes CASSPGSRRGFF.